This is a list of T cell receptor beta chains from one sample in a study of molecular identifiers for immune sequencing clone quantification. One entry per CDR3 protein, called by TCRdb with MiXCR from the PCR reads. The table records approximately 550,000 distinct CDR3 sequences, roughly 26% of them present only once. Sequencing input: naive CD8+ T cells from blood, with Jurkat cell RNA spiked in. These receptors were taken from a human donor in good health. Some libraries in this study had Jurkat cell RNA spiked in. Each CDR3 is given without its conserved first and last residue.

v_gene | CDR3aa
TRBV30 | AWSEGSSYEQY
TRBV29-1 | SARTGSGELF
TRBV19 | ASSIDPGDNSPLH
TRBV25-1 | ASSGGAGDETQY
TRBV21-1 | ASSLPRYEQY
TRBV28 | ATTDGSNQPQH
TRBV4-1 | ASSQNTGASNQPQH
TRBV4-3 | ASSQSRGLSEDEQY
TRBV28 | ASTLTGTQGTQY
TRBV2 | ASSPGGGTQY
TRBV27 | ASSLFPTYEQY
TRBV5-1 | ASSLREMNTEAF
TRBV19 | ASSIGTEAF
TRBV7-9 | ASSDTLSRGEKLF
TRBV6-2/TRBV6-3 | ASTAGDFNEQF
TRBV6-6 | ASTTGGVTEAF
TRBV29-1 | SVAGSNTGDQK
TRBV29-1 | SGQGYNYGYT